Each of the 9 T cell receptor beta chains below was sequenced from the same sample in a study of blood T cell repertoires in COVID-19. Generated by immunoSEQ multiplex PCR, the TCRdb table keeps only in-frame clones and is missing some. The table has about 98,000 clones, over 70% seen once. Sequenced: peripheral blood. These receptors were collected from a woman older than 75 with acute or convalescent COVID-19.

This clone occurred a few times. The chain recombines TRBV28 with TRBJ2-4; weak D call: TRBD1 (7 bases). CDR3 size: 16 residues. Trimming shortened V by 5 bases and J by 6 bases, and 20 bases separated the two germline ends. Germline V gives CDR1 MDHEN, CDR2 SYDVKM. This CDR3 is CASSATGRSSGNIQYF. The CDR3 DNA reads TGTGCCAGCAGTGCGACAGGGAGGAGCTCGGGAAACATTCAGTACTTC.

The chain has TRBV5-6 and TRBJ1-1; TRBD1 is a possible D gene (5 bases). Germline loops: CDR1 SGHDT, CDR2 YYEEEE. Trimming took off 1 base at V and 1 base at J, with 8 bases between the two ends. The CDR3 sequence is 14 residues long. The CDR3 loop is CASSLWGSNTEAFF. CDR3 nucleotide sequence: TGTGCCAGCAGCTTGTGGGGCTCGAACACTGAAGCTTTCTTT.

The CDR3 reads CASKEGSNQPQHF. The DNA for the CDR3 is TGTGCCAGCAAGGAGGGGAGCAATCAGCCCCAGCATTTT. The chain couples TRBV6-4 to TRBJ1-5; D might be TRBD1 (5 bases). This CDR3 spans 13 amino acids. Germline CDR1 and CDR2: MRHNA and SNTAGT. Trimming stripped 7 bases from V and 1 base from J, with 8 bases between.

The chain combines TRBV5-1 with TRBJ2-3, with a tentative D call TRBD1 (6 bases). The germline V and J ends were trimmed by 2 bases and 4 bases, with 14 bases remaining between them. CDR3 length equals 15 residues. The germline CDR1 and CDR2 sequences are SGHRS and YFSETQ. CDR3 in amino acids: CASSLGGVIADTQYF. Here the CDR3 DNA reads TGCGCCAGCAGCTTAGGGGGAGTCATCGCAGATACGCAGTATTTT.

The table lists this clone with a count of one. Other DNA sequences in the sample encode the same CDR3. V usage is TRBV18 and J usage is TRBJ1-2; D is unresolved. Per the germline V gene, CDR1 is KGHSH and CDR2 is LQKENI. The CDR3 spans 13 residues. Trimming left V 6 bases short and J 0 bases short, with 8 bases between. The CDR3 coding sequence is TGTGCCAGCTCCCCCGAGGCTAACTATGGCTACACCTTC. The encoded protein is CASSPEANYGYTF.

The chain combines TRBV20-1 with TRBJ2-7, with TRBD1 matching 7 bases. Germline V lookup: CDR1 DFQATT, CDR2 SNEGSKA (reference sequence). The CDR3 spans 11 residues. With 6 bases clipped from V and 6 bases from J, the junction kept 5 bases outside the gene matches. The CDR3 region is CSATGQREQYF. Written as DNA, the CDR3 is TGCAGTGCCACGGGACAGCGCGAGCAGTACTTC.

The CDR3 DNA reads TGTGCCAGCAGCGTTGGACAGATGAACACTGAAGCTTTCTTT. Translation gives CASSVGQMNTEAFF. The chain employs TRBV5-6 and TRBJ1-1, with TRBD1 as a possible D gene (6 bases). The CDR3 totals 14 residues. V was shortened by 4 bases and J by 0 bases, with 10 bases between the two germline ends. CDR1 and CDR2 from the germline V gene are SGHDT and YYEEEE.

This chain joins TRBV11-2 and TRBJ2-7; 7 nucleotides agree with TRBD2. The CDR3 is made up of 14 amino acids. Unmatched junction bases numbered 4, after V lost 1 base and J lost 4 bases. The V gene's germline CDR1 is SGHAT and CDR2 FQNNGV. Written as DNA, the CDR3 is TGTGCCAGCAGCTTAGGGGAGGGTTGGTACGAGCAGTACGTC. This codes for CASSLGEGWYEQYV.

V gene TRBV11-2 combines with J gene TRBJ2-2; 7 bases are a match to TRBD2. CDR3 length: 14 amino acids. Germline V gives CDR1 SGHAT, CDR2 FQNNGV. Trimming at V came to 5 bases and at J to 6 bases, leaving 6 bases not matched to a gene. The CDR3 spells CASSRREGSGELFF. The CDR3 nucleotides are TGTGCCAGCAGCCGCAGGGAGGGGTCCGGGGAGCTGTTTTTT.